The 18 T cell receptor beta chains listed next were all sequenced from one sample in a study of T cells in Graves' hyperthyroidism and ophthalmopathy. TCR beta CDR3 region amplification was performed from RNA transcripts. Researchers ran a first-round RT-PCR on the TCR CDR3 using the HTBI primer set. Each CDR3 protein gets one entry after TCRdb re-called the multiplex PCR reads with MiXCR. The sample includes 550,000 to 700,000 distinct CDR3 sequences, around 45% seen only once; the top ten take about 20%. Sequencing used peripheral blood or thyroid tissue (not recorded which). These receptors came from an adult woman with Graves' disease, either hyperthyroidism or ophthalmopathy (not recorded which).

The V gene is TRBV10-3, the J gene TRBJ2-6; D gene uncertain. Trimming left V 10 bases short and J 4 bases short, with 17 bases between. The CDR3 has 15 amino acids. The germline CDR1 and CDR2 sequences are ENHRY and SYGVKD. CDR3 nucleotides: TGTGCCAGCATCCCAACCTATGGGGGGGCCAACGTCCTGACTTTC. Amino acid sequence: CASIPTYGGANVLTF.

This sequence joins TRBV19 and TRBJ1-3, with D unresolved. Trimming pared 6 bases from V and 2 bases from J, leaving 20 bases between. The germline V gene encodes CDR1 LNHDA and CDR2 SQIVND (reference sequence). The CDR3 runs 17 residues. This chain's CDR3 is CASRTGVENGAGNTIYF. The CDR3 coding sequence is TGTGCCAGTAGGACGGGAGTCGAGAATGGTGCTGGAAACACCATATATTTT.

The chain carries TRBV2 and TRBJ1-5; D might be TRBD1 (5 bases). CDR3 size: 15 residues. Per the germline V gene, CDR1 is SNHLY and CDR2 is FYNNEI. V was shortened by 6 bases and J by 0 bases, with 12 bases between the two germline ends. The CDR3 nucleotides are TGTGCCAGCAGAGACAGCAGGAATAGCAATCAGCCCCAGCATTTT. Encoded protein: CASRDSRNSNQPQHF.

The chain is built from TRBV10-3 and TRBJ2-3; 9 bases line up with TRBD2. This CDR3 is 15 amino acids long. Per the germline V gene, CDR1 is ENHRY and CDR2 is SYGVKD. V lost 10 bases to trimming and J lost 1 base; unmatched junction nucleotides: 9. CDR3 in DNA: TGTGCCACCGCAAAGCGGGAGGCGGGCACAGATACGCAGTATTTT. Translation gives CATAKREAGTDTQYF.

Only a few counts were recorded for this clonotype. V is TRBV28 and J is TRBJ2-7; possibly TRBD1 or TRBD2 for D (5 bases each). V gave up 4 bases and J gave up 3 bases, with 19 bases separating them. The CDR3 spans 16 residues. CDR1 MDHEN and CDR2 SYDVKM come from the germline V gene. CDR3 coding DNA: TGTGCCAGCAGTTCAGTGAAGGGACGGATGGTCTACGAGCAGTACTTC. Residues: CASSSVKGRMVYEQYF.

This clonotype was picked up many times. V gene TRBV7-8 combines with J gene TRBJ1-5; the D is unclear. V was shortened by 2 bases and J by 6 bases, with 5 bases between the two germline ends. The CDR3 has 12 residues. The germline gives CDR1 SGHVS, CDR2 FQNEAQ. This CDR3 is CASSLNSQPQHF. The CDR3 region has the DNA TGTGCCAGCAGCTTAAACTCTCAGCCCCAGCATTTT.

V and J are TRBV25-1 and TRBJ2-6; TRBD1 might be the D (5 bases). V lost 6 bases, J lost 0 bases, and 15 bases lay in between. CDR3 length: 17 residues. Germline CDR1 reads MGHDK; CDR2 reads SYGVNS. The CDR3 DNA follows: TGTGCCAGCAGCCCAGGACACAGTAGCTCTGGGGCCAACGTCCTGACTTTC. Translating gives CASSPGHSSSGANVLTF.

This clonotype has at least ten counts. This chain joins TRBV7-9 and TRBJ2-5; D gene uncertain. The germline gives CDR1 SEHNR, CDR2 FQNEAQ (reference sequence). The ends were cut back, 5 bases at V and 2 bases at J, with 15 bases in the middle. This CDR3 has 15 residues. As DNA, the CDR3 is TGTGCCAGCAGCCATCGCGCACTGGAACAAGAGACCCAGTACTTC. Its protein product is CASSHRALEQETQYF.

This clonotype was observed a handful of times. This sequence joins TRBV19 and TRBJ1-6, with TRBD1 identical over 9 bases. This CDR3 has 14 amino acids. Trimming at V came to 6 bases and at J to 6 bases, leaving 3 bases not matched to a gene. Looked up from germline, CDR1 is LNHDA and CDR2 is SQIVND (reference sequence). The CDR3 here is CASSPTGGNSPLHF. Here the CDR3 DNA reads TGTGCCAGTAGCCCGACAGGGGGTAATTCACCCCTCCACTTT.

This clonotype was picked up many times. The chain uses TRBV15 and TRBJ1-6, with D unclear. The CDR3 has 15 amino acids. The germline V gene encodes CDR1 LNHNV and CDR2 YYDKDF (reference sequence). Trimming left V 1 base short and J 10 bases short, with 14 bases between. CDR3 bases: TGTGCCACCAGCAGAGGCCGGGGAACGGGGTCACCCCTCCACTTT. Amino acids: CATSRGRGTGSPLHF. The full variable domain, rest sourced from reference TRBV15 and TRBJ1-6, is DAMVIQNPRYQVTQFGKPVTLSCSQTLNHNVMYWYQQKSSQAPKLLFHYYDKDFNNEADTPDNFQSRRPNTSFCFLDIRSPGLGDTAMYLCATSRGRGTGSPLHFGNGTRLTVT.

The V and J genes are TRBV20-1 and TRBJ1-5; D may be TRBD1 (5 bases). CDR1 is DFQATT, CDR2 SNEGSKA, per germline (reference sequence). Trimming cost V 0 bases and J 3 bases, with 12 bases left between them. CDR3 length: 15 amino acids. The chain's CDR3 is CSAREPGRLNQPQHF. In nucleotides, the CDR3 is TGCAGTGCTAGAGAGCCGGGACGGCTCAATCAGCCCCAGCATTTT.

This clonotype was counted many times. This chain uses TRBV10-3 with TRBJ2-7; D may match TRBD1 or TRBD2 (5 bases each). The V gene's germline CDR1 is ENHRY and CDR2 SYGVKD. The CDR3 sequence is 15 residues long. Trimming removed 6 bases from V and 0 bases from J, with 15 bases in between. DNA for the CDR3: TGTGCCATCAGGCCGGGACGGACGAGCTCCTACGAGCAGTACTTC. This codes for CAIRPGRTSSYEQYF.

This clonotype was seen more than once but under ten times. The chain employs TRBV3-1 and TRBJ1-1; D is ambiguous. V lost 3 bases to trimming and J lost 2 bases, with 13 bases between them. CDR1 LGHDT and CDR2 YNNKEL come from the germline V gene (reference sequence). The CDR3 has 15 amino acids. The CDR3: CASSHWAGSNTEAFF. The CDR3 coding sequence is TGTGCCAGCAGCCACTGGGCGGGCTCAAACACTGAAGCTTTCTTT.

This clonotype was observed a few times. The rearrangement joins TRBV27 to TRBJ1-1; perhaps TRBD1 as D (5 bases). Germline CDR1 reads MNHEY; CDR2 reads SMNVEV (reference sequence). The V gene lost 5 bases and the J gene lost 1 base, with 14 bases spanning the gap. The CDR3 consists of 15 residues. CDR3 sequence (DNA): TGTGCCAGCAGTACAGCCGGGACGGCGAACACTGAAGCTTTCTTT. Its protein product is CASSTAGTANTEAFF.

This clonotype was counted many times. The CDR3 coding sequence is TGTGCCAGTAGTGCATATGGGACAGGGAAGGGGAACACTGAAGCTTTCTTT. This translates into CASSAYGTGKGNTEAFF. The chain uses TRBV19 and TRBJ1-1, with TRBD1 identical over 9 bases. Germline CDR1 is LNHDA and CDR2 is SQIVND (reference sequence). J gave up 1 base and V 5 bases, and 11 bases lay outside the gene matches. This CDR3 spans 17 amino acids.

The rearrangement uses TRBV3-1 and TRBJ1-2, with D unresolved. Germline V CDR1 and CDR2: LGHDT, YNNKEL (reference sequence). The CDR3 contains 13 residues. Between the trimmed V and J ends, which lost 2 bases and 7 bases, there was a span of 11 bases. The CDR3 DNA is TGTGCCAGCAGCCAAATTGTTGCGGGTGGCTACACCTTC. It encodes CASSQIVAGGYTF.

The chain uses TRBV2 and TRBJ2-5, with D uncertain. V was pared by 8 bases and J by 5 bases, with 12 bases between. Germline V lookup: CDR1 SNHLY, CDR2 FYNNEI. This CDR3 has 12 residues. The DNA for the CDR3 is TGTGCCAGCCGTGTGACCGGGGAGACCCAGTACTTC. Its protein is CASRVTGETQYF.

A remark on this clonotype: A clone one base away is much larger, so this may be a read error. The gene calls are TRBV9 and TRBJ2-6; D gene uncertain. CDR1 and CDR2 (germline): SGDLS, YYNGEE. CDR3 length: 18 residues. V gave up 4 bases and J gave up 4 bases, with 21 bases separating them. CDR3 amino acids: CASSHPPGRVEGANVLTF. CDR3 in DNA: TGTGCCAGCAGCCACCCCCCTGGCCGGGTTGAGGGGGCCAACGTCCTGACTTTC.